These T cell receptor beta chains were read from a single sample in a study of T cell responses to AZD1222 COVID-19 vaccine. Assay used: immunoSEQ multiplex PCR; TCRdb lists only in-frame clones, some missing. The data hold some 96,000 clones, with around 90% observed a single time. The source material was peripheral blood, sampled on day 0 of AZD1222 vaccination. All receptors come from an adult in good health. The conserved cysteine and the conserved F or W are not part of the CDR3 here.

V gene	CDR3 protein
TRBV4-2	ASSQDGANTGELF
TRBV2	ASIGGTEAF
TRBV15	ATSGGPPASGNTIY
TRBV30	AWSVLAGGQNEQF
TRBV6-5	ASIRQAISYEQY
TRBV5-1	ASSLDEGSSGELF
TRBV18	ASSPTQTTYEQY
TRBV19	ASSIETASTGELF
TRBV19	ASAWTVFGYEQY
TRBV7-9	ASSTTWDTEAF
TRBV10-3	AITDRTDTEAF
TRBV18	ASSSGNRGKVNTEAF
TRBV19	ASSPGLGSYEQY
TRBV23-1	ASSQSGRENTEAF
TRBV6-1	ASSEPFGGAGFYNEQF
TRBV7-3	ASSLGRHGLAGDRVTDTQY
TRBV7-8	ASSPGRSYEQY
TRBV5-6	ASSPTTTGVHSGANVLT
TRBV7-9	ASSAPGLAGGRGGELF
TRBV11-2	ASSSTGTSGATDTQY
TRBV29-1	SVGELDRSGYT
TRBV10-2	ASSALAGTTEQY
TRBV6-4	ASSESPGTDLTEAF
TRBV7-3	ASSLTSGTNSPLH
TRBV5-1	ASAPTLDYTGNQPQH
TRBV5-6	ASSRTFPGLDEQF
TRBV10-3	AIRTGTGNEQF
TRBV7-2	ASSPYPGSYEQY
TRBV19	ASSIVGASTDTQY
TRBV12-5	ASGLVLNTNTEAF
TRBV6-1	ASSELAGGYNEQF
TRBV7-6	ASSLYSDRTLYEQY
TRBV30	AWSVLKQSFYNSPLH
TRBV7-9	ASSLGEGSYNSPLH
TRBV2	ASPTGDLGGYT
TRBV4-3	ASSQDRGNTQY
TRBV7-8	ASSLGGFTYEQY
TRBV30	AWGEGSGGDTQY
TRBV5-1	ASSPTSAGAIETQY
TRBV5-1	ASSLEAVTEAF
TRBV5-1	ASSPGTEKVYGYT
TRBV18	ASSPGTGDYGYT
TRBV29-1	SVRAGGSYEQY
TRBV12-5	ASGPGSPGLQY
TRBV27	ASSTRQGVAGELF
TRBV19	ASSIVGSRGYT
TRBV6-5	ASSYSRDIMNTEAF
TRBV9	ASSVEGRSPLH
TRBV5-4	ASSTATGGRTEAF
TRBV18	ASSPGTGGTEAF
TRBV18	ASSPNRALNEKLF
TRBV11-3	ASSTRGNNEQF
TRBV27	ASSLEGQAGSPLH
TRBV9	ASSPNSEGAIYGYT
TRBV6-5	ASSYSQGGNSPLH